This T cell receptor (beta chain) stems from a study of shared clonotypes between healthy human individuals (dated by TCRdb to the early 2020s). For the study in its entirety: A couple of women and a few men aged 18 to 49 years were included in the cohort. For each donor, CD4 naive and CD4 memory were each run on three plates, CD8 naive on two plates, and CD8 memory on one plate. To estimate repertoire size and how much clonotype sharing occurs between individuals, the study deeply sequenced the blood TCR repertoires of five healthy adults. To increase sequencing depth and limit assay-specific biases, different laboratories used diverse techniques to prepare libraries and sequence TCR repertoires. Each donor's leukapheresis produced roughly between roughly 0.85 and 9 billion PBMCs. The research as a whole found: Even with the large sequencing depth, rarefaction of the sorted-subset datasets indicated that sequencing was incomplete. Sampling was restricted to blood, and TCR repertoires in tissue are likely to differ from TCR repertoires in blood. Because the study included a small number of donors, the genetic and exposure-history diversity represented was limited. Compared with non-shared clonotypes, the clonotypes found in all four sorted-subset donors had higher generation probabilities. Naive subsets generally had larger estimated clonotype richness than memory subsets did. When a handful of donors were compared, the shared fraction of clonotypes was 5% to 6.5% for naive CD4, around 4% for naive CD8, 2.3% for memory CD4, and approximately 0.4% for memory CD8. Pairwise subsampling led to the expectation that sequencing depth would affect the degree of clonotype sharing among donors.

Using the deep immunoSEQ assay, TCR CDR3 regions were amplified from genomic DNA by multiplex PCR. Extracted genomic DNA from each cell subset was spread evenly across all wells of several immunoSEQ 96-well plates, with each plate serving as a replicate. Each replicate PCR for sorted subsets received roughly 0.2 ug genomic DNA, equal to tens of thousands of T cell genomes. The purified libraries were quantified using a Qubit 3.0 fluorometer, sized with a Bioanalyzer 2100, and then quantified again using the KAPA Library Quantification kit. Each immunoSEQ 96-well plate was sequenced on its own single-read 150-cycle Illumina NextSeq 550 flow cell. The published analysis was carried out like this. Because the immunoSEQ output included only junctional sequences and no quality scores, the filtering could not be the same as the filtering used for full-length reads. To assign V/J genes and CDR3, sequences were annotated against IMGT germline references using PyIR, a Python wrapper for IgBLAST v1.9. Any read was removed if the V/J assignment was weak (E-value above 1e-6), the CDR3 was missing, or the read contained stop codons, out-of-frame junctions, or ambiguous translated residues. A V3J clonotype was defined by an identical inferred V gene, J gene, and CDR3 amino acid sequence. The percentage overlap between two repertoires was calculated by dividing the number of shared unique clonotypes by the size of the smaller repertoire. Richness of each repertoire was evaluated using RTK rarefaction, the Chao1 estimator, and Recon v2.1 estimates of unobserved clonotypes. OLGA was used to compute generation probabilities for all TCRbeta clonotypes that the gDNA method yielded from a handful of donors. TCRdb stores this immuneACCESS table with in-frame sequences only. Part of the clones is absent; in the studies checked, under half of the shortfall reflects unresolved V genes, and no reason is known for the rest. V and J calls and clone size follow that table, whereas D and trimming were derived from the DNA. Counted in this sample were about 1.1 million clones; around 78% of them appeared once. The ten largest clones capture about 0.52% of the sample.

The donors were healthy, HIV-negative adults with no recently reported acute infections or vaccinations. All donors were Caucasian adults living in Nashville, Tennessee, USA. Magnetic negative selection was used to enrich CD4+ T cells, after which naive cells were positively selected on CD45RA and the negative fraction became the memory subset. Blood was collected by leukapheresis, and PBMCs were isolated by Ficoll-Histopaque density gradient centrifugation and then cryopreserved in liquid nitrogen vapor phase. Analytical flow cytometry was used to check the purity and quantity of every magnetically sorted T cell population. Genomic DNA was isolated from each sorted fraction and quantified by UV absorbance on a Nanodrop 2000c. The CDR3 spans 13 residues, from the cysteine through the phenylalanine. The only DNA kept is the CDR3, 39 bases in frame from the first base. V is cut by 0 bases and J by 10 bases, and the space between the germline ends is 12 bases. The germline V gene encodes CDR1 LNHDA and CDR2 SQIVND (reference sequence).

This clone was picked up a small number of times. Its antigen specificity is not known. Base qualities were left out, and no much larger clone turns up one base away. This TCR was sampled from a man younger than 30 in good health. Some clones in this sample may be carry-over from other donors' samples. The rearranged segments are TRBV19 and TRBJ1-1; TRBD1 could be the D gene, as 5 bases match. Specimen: memory CD4+ T cells from PBMCs. The cell subset or site label corresponds to: CD45RA-negative fraction. The CDR3 here reads CASSIDRQQRAFF. The nucleotide sequence is given as TGTGCCAGTAGTATAGATCGACAGCAGCGAGCTTTCTTT.